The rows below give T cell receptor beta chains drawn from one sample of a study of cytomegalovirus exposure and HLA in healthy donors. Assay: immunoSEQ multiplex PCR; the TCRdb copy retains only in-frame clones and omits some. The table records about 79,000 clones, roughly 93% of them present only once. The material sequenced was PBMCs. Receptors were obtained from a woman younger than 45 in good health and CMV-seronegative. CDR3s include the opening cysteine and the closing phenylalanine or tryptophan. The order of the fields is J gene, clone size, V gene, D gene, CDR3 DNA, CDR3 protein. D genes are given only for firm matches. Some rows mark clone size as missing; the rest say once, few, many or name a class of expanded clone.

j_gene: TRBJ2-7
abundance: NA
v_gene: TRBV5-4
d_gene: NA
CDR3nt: TGTGCCAGCAGCCTGGGACTTGCGAGGAACGAGCAGTACTTC
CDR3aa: CASSLGLARNEQYF

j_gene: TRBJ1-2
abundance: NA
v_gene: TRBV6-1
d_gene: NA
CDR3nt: TGTGCCAGCAGGGAACAGGCCATGAGCTATGGCTACACCTTC
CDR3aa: CASREQAMSYGYTF

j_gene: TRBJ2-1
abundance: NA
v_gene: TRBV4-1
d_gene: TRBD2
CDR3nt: TGCGCCAGCAGCCAAGCTCTCGGGGGGGCCGGAATTAGAACCTACAATGAGCAGTTCTTC
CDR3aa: CASSQALGGAGIRTYNEQFF

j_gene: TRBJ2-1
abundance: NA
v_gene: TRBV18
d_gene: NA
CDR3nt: TGTGCCAGCTCACCTATGGGACAATACAATGAGCAGTTCTTC
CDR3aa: CASSPMGQYNEQFF

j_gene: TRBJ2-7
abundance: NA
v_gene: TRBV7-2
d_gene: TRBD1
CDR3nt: TGTGCCAGCAGCCCCCAGACAGGGTCGGCGCAGTACTTC
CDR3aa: CASSPQTGSAQYF

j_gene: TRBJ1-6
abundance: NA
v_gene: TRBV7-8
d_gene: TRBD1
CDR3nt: TGTGCCAGCAGCTTGTTGACAGGGGGTAGCTCCTATAATTCACCCCTCCACTTT
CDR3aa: CASSLLTGGSSYNSPLHF

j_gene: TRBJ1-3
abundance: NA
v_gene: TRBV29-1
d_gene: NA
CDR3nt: TGCAGCGTTGAAACAGGGATGAATCTTGGAAACACCATATATTTT
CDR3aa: CSVETGMNLGNTIYF

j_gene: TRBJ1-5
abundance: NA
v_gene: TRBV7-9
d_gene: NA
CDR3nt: TGTGCCAGCAGCTCCCTAGGCCCGGGGCCCCAGCATTTT
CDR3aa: CASSSLGPGPQHF

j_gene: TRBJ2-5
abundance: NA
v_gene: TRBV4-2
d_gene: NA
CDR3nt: TGTGCCAGCAGCCAAGAGCGTTGGGAGACCCAGTACTTC
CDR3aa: CASSQERWETQYF

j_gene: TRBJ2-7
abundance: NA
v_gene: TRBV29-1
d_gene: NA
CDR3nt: TGCAGCGCCCAGGGAGGGGGCGAGCAGTACTTC
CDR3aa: CSAQGGGEQYF

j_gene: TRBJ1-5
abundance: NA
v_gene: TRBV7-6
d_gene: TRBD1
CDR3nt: TGTGCCAGCAGCTGGACGACAGGGGGCTGGTGTCAGCCCCAGCATTTT
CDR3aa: CASSWTTGGWCQPQHF

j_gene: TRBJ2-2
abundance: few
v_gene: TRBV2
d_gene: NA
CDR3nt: TGTGCCAGCAGTGCGGCGAACACCGGGGAGCTGTTTTTT
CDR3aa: CASSAANTGELFF

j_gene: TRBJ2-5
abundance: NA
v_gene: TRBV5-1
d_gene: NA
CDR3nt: TGCGCCAGCAGCGACAACAGGGGAGGCGAGACCCAGTACTTC
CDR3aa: CASSDNRGGETQYF

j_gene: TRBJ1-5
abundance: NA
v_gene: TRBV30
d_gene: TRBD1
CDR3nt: TGTGCCTGGAGTCCACCGGACAGGGATTATCAGCCCCAGCATTTT
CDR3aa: CAWSPPDRDYQPQHF

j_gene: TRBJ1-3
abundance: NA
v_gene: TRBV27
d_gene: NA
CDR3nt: TGTGCCAGCAGTAGGGGGACCTCTGGAAACACCATATATTTT
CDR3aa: CASSRGTSGNTIYF

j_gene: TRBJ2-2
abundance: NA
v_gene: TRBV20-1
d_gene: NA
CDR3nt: TGCAGTGCTAGTGGCCGCGGGGAGCTGTTTTTT
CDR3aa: CSASGRGELFF

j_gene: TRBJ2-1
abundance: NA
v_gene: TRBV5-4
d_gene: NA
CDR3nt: TGTGCCAGCAGCTTGGAGGGGCGCTATGAGCAGTTCTTC
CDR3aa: CASSLEGRYEQFF

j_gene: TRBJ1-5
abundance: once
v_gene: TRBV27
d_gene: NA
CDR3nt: TGTGCCAGCAGTTTTTTTTCACAGGGTGGGGATCAGCCCCAGCATTTT
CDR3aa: CASSFFSQGGDQPQHF

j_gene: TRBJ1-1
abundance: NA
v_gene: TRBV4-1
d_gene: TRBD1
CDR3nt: TGCGCCAGCAGCCGCGGTCAGGGGGACACTGAAGCTTTCTTT
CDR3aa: CASSRGQGDTEAFF

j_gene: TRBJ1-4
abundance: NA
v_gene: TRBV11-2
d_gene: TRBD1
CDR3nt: TGTGCCAGCAGCCCCCTGACAGGGCCTACGTTCTGGGGGAATGAAAAACTGTTTTTT
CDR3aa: CASSPLTGPTFWGNEKLFF

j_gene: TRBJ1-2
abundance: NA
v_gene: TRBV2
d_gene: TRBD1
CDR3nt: TGTGCCAGCAGTGCCTCCGGGACAGGGGTCCATGGCTACACCTTC
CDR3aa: CASSASGTGVHGYTF

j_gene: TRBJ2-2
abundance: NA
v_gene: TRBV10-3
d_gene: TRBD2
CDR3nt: TGTGCCATCAGTGCAAGTCTAGCGGGAAAGACCGGGGAGCTGTTTTTT
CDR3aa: CAISASLAGKTGELFF

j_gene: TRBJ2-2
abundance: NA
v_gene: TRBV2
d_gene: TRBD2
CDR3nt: TGTGCCAGCAGTGATTACCCTAGCGGCACCGGGGAGCTGTTTTTT
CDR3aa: CASSDYPSGTGELFF

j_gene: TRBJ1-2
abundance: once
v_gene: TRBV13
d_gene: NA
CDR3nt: TGTGCCAGCAGCTTAAGCGGGTACTATGGCTACACCTTC
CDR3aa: CASSLSGYYGYTF

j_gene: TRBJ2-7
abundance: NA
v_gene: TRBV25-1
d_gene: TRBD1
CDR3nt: TGTGCCACCTCATCGGGACAGGGGGCCGGGCAGTACTTC
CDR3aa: CATSSGQGAGQYF

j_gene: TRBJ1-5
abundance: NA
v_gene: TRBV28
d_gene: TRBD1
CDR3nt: TGTGCCAGCAAGAACCTCCGGGACAGGGGGGCCGATTGGAGTCAGCCCCAGCATTTT
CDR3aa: CASKNLRDRGADWSQPQHF

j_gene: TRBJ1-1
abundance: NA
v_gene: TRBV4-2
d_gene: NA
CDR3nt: TGTGCCAGCAGCCACCGCGGCGTCACTGAAGCTTTCTTT
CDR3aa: CASSHRGVTEAFF

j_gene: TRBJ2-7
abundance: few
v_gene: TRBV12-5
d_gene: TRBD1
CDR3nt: TGTGCTAGTGTTCTGGCCCCCGGGACAGAGTACGAGCAGTACTTC
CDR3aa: CASVLAPGTEYEQYF

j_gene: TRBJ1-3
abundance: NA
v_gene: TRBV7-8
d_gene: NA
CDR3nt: TGTGCCAGCAGCTTAGAGACAGCTTTCTCTGGAAACACCATATATTTT
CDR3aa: CASSLETAFSGNTIYF

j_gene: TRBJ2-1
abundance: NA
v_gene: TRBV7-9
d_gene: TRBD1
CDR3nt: TGTGCCAGCAGCGCCAAGCCGACAGGGATATCCTACAATGAGCAGTTCTTC
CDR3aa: CASSAKPTGISYNEQFF

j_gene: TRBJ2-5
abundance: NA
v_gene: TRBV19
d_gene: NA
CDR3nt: TGTGCCAGTAGTACATGGGGGGTGGTTAGCCAAGAGACCCAGTACTTC
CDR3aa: CASSTWGVVSQETQYF

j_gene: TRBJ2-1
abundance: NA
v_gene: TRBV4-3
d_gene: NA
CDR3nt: TGCGCCAGCAGCCAAGATCGGGCTCTAGGACACCCATACAATGAGCAGTTCTTC
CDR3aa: CASSQDRALGHPYNEQFF

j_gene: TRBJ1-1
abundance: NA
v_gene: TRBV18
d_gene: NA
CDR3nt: TGTGCCAGCTCGATACAGGGCGTGGGTTCTGAAGCTTTCTTT
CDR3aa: CASSIQGVGSEAFF

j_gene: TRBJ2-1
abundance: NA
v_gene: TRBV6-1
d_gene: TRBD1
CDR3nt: TGTGCCAGCAGGACAGGGGTTGCCTCGGATGAGCAGTTCTTC
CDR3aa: CASRTGVASDEQFF

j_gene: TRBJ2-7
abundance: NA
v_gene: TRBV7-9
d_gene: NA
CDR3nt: TGTGCCAGCAGCTTAGACGGGGTCATAGACGAGCAGTACTTC
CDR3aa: CASSLDGVIDEQYF

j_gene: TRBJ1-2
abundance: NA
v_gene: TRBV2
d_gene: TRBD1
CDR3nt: TGTGCCAGCAGTGAAATCTCGGACAGGGTGGGTGGCTACACCTTC
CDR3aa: CASSEISDRVGGYTF

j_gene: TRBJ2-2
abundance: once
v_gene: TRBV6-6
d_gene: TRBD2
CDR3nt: TGTGCCAGCAGTGGACTAGCCGAGAACACCGGGGAGCTGTTTTTT
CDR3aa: CASSGLAENTGELFF

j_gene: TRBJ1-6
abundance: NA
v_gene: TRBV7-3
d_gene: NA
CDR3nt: TGTGCCAGCAGCTTAAGAGGGACATCTTCACCCCTCCACTTT
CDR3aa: CASSLRGTSSPLHF

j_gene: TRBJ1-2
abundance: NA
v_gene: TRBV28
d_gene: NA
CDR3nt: TGTGCCAGCAGTTTATCGCCAGTCTACTATGGCTACACCTTC
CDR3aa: CASSLSPVYYGYTF

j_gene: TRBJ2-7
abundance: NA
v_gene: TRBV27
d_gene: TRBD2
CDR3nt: TGTGCCAGCAGTCCGAGCGGGGGGTCCTCCTACGAGCAGTACTTC
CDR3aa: CASSPSGGSSYEQYF

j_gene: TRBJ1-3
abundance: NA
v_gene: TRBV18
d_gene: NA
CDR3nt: TGTGCCAGCTCACAGACGGAGGGCGGAAACACCATATATTTT
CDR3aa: CASSQTEGGNTIYF

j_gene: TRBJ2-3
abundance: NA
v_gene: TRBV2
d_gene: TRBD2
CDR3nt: TGTGCCAGCAGTAAGGGACTAGCGGGAGAAGCAGATACGCAGTATTTT
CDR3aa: CASSKGLAGEADTQYF

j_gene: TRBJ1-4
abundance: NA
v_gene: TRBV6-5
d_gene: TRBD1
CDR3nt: TGTGCCAGCAGTTACCGGGGACAGTCGGAAAAACTGTTTTTT
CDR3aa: CASSYRGQSEKLFF

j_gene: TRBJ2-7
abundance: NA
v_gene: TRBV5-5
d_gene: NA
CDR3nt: TGTGCCAGCAGCGTTATCCGCGAGCAGTACTTC
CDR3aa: CASSVIREQYF

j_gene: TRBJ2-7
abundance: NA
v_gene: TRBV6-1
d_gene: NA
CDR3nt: TGTGCCAGCAGTCCTGAATGGGCCGAGCAGTACTTC
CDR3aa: CASSPEWAEQYF